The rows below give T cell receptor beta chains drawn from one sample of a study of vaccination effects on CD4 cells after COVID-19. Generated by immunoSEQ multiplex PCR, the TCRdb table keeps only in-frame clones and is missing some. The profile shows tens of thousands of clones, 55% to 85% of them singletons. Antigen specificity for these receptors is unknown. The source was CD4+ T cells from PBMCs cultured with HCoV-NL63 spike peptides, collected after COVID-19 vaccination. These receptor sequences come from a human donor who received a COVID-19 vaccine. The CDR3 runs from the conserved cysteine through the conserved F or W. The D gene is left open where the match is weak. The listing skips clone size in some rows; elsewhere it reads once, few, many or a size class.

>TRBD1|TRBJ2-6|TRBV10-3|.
CAISEASRQGSFGANVLTF
TGTGCCATCAGTGAGGCCAGCCGACAGGGGAGTTTTGGGGCCAACGTCCTGACTTTC
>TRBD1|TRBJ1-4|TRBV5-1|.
CASSFGQGTINEKLFF
TGCGCCAGCAGCTTCGGACAGGGGACAATTAATGAAAAACTGTTTTTT
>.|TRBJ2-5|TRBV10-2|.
CASTGRLQETQYF
TGCGCCAGCACGGGCAGACTCCAAGAGACCCAGTACTTC
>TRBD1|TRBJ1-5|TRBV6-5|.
CASRFQGDSNQPQHF
TGTGCCAGCAGATTCCAGGGGGATAGCAATCAGCCCCAGCATTTT
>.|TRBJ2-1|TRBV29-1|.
CSVVERATYNEQFF
TGCAGCGTTGTTGAACGGGCCACCTACAATGAGCAGTTCTTC
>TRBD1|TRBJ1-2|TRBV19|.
CASSTQGTGGALYGYTF
TGTGCCAGTAGTACCCAAGGGACAGGGGGCGCCCTCTATGGCTACACCTTC
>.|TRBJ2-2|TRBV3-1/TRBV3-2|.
CASSQLTGTGELFF
TGTGCCAGCAGCCAACTGACGGGCACCGGGGAGCTGTTTTTT
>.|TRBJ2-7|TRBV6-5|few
CASSYRWGGSYEQYF
TGTGCCAGCAGCTACAGGTGGGGCGGATCCTACGAGCAGTACTTC
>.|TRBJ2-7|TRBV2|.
CASNILFEQYF
TGTGCCAGCAATATACTGTTCGAGCAGTACTTC
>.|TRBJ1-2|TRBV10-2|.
CASSRDDYGYTF
TGCGCCAGCAGCCGAGACGACTATGGCTACACCTTC
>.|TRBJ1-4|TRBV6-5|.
CASSWDGDLEKLFF
TGTGCCAGCAGCTGGGACGGGGATCTCGAAAAACTGTTTTTT
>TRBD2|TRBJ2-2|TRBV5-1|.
CASSLTPGLAGLGELFF
TGCGCCAGCAGCCTAACACCCGGACTAGCGGGACTCGGGGAGCTGTTTTTT
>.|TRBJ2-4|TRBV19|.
CASSIGGAKNIQYF
TGTGCCAGTAGTATCGGCGGGGCCAAAAACATTCAGTACTTC
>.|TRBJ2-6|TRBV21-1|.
CASSKGGVRWGNPYLDSKLTF
TGTGCCAGCAGCAAAGGAGGGGTTCGTTGGGGGAACCCCTACCTCGATAGTAAGCTGACTTTC
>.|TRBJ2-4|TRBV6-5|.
CASDAQENIQYF
TGTGCCAGCGACGCACAGGAAAACATTCAGTACTTC
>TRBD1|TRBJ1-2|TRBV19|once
CASSIRTGNYGYTF
TGTGCCAGTAGTATCCGGACAGGAAACTATGGCTACACCTTC
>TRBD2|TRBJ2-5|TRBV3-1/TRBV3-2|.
CASSQPPGTSGIRQETQYF
TGTGCCAGCAGCCAACCACCGGGGACTAGCGGGATTCGACAAGAGACCCAGTACTTC
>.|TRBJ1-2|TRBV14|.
CASSQDLGGYGYTF
TGTGCCAGCAGCCAAGATCTGGGGGGCTATGGCTACACCTTC
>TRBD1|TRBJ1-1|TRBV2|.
CASSEAPTGTGSRAFF
TGTGCCAGCAGTGAAGCGCCGACCGGGACAGGGTCTAGAGCTTTCTTT
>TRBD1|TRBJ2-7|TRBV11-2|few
CASSSPLDRPRVQYF
TGTGCCAGCAGCTCCCCCTTGGACAGGCCTAGGGTGCAGTACTTC